This TCR beta chain was found in a study of T cells in Graves' hyperthyroidism and ophthalmopathy. This clonotype was seen many times. What it binds is not known. TCR beta CDR3 region amplification was performed from RNA transcripts. During a first-round RT-PCR of the TCR CDR3, the HTBI primer set was used. One entry per CDR3 protein, called by TCRdb with MiXCR from the multiplex PCR reads. The sample consists of approximately 500,000 distinct CDR3 sequences, under 60% of them appearing once. Germline values: CDR1 SGHVS, CDR2 FQNEAQ. This CDR3 comprises 17 residues. Unmatched junction bases numbered 12, after V lost 5 bases and J lost 4 bases. Overall study findings and caveats: Most expanded thyroid clonotypes above 0.001 recurred in blood.

This TCR came from a woman in her late teens or twenties with Graves' hyperthyroidism. The sequencing input was peripheral blood or thyroid tissue (not recorded which). The chain links TRBV7-8 to TRBJ2-2; 8 bases fit TRBD2. CDR3 in DNA: TGTGCCAGCAGCCCCGAGCGGGGGCGGGTTGCCACCGGGGAGCTGTTTTTT. Its translation is CASSPERGRVATGELFF.